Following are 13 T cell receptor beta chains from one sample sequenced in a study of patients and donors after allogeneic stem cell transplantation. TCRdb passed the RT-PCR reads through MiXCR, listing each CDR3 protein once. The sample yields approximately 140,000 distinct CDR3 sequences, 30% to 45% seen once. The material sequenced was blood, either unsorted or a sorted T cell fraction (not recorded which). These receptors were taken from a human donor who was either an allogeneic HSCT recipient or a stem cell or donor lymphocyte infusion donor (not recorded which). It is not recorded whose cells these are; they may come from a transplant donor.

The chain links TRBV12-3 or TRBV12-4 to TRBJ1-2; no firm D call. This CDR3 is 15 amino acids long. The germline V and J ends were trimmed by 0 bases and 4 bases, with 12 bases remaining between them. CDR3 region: CASSLAEQALYGYTF. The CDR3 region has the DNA TGTGCCAGCAGTTTAGCGGAGCAGGCCCTCTATGGCTACACCTTC.

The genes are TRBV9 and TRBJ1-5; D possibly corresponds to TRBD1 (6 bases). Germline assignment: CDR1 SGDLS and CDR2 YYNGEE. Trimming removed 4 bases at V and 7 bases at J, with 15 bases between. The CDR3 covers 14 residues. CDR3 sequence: CASSPGGGDQPQHF. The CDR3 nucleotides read TGTGCCAGCAGCCCCGGGGGGGGCGACCAGCCCCAGCATTTT.

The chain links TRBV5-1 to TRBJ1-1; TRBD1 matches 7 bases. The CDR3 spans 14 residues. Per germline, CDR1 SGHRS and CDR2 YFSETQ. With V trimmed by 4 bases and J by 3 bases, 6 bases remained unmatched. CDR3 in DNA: TGCGCCAGCAGCAACAGGGGTCCGGACACTGAAGCTTTCTTT. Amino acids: CASSNRGPDTEAFF. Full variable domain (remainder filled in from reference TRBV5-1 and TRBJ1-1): KAGVTQTPRYLIKTRGQQVTLSCSPISGHRSVSWYQQTPGQGLQFLFEYFSETQRNKGNFPGRFSGRQFSNSRSEMNVSTLELGDSALYLCASSNRGPDTEAFFGQGTRLTVV.

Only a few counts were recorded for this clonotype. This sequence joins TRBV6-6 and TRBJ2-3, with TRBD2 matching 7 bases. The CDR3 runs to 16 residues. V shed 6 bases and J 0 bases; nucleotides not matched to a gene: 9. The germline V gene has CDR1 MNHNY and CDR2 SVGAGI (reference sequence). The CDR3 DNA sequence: TGTGCCAGCAGCGACGTGGCTAGCGGTAGCACAGATACGCAGTATTTT. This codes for CASSDVASGSTDTQYF.

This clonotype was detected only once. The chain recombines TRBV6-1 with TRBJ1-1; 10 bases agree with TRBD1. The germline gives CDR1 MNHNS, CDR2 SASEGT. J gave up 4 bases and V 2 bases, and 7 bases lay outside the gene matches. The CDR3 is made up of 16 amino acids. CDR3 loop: CASSEQTGTGVTEAFF. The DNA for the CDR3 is TGTGCCAGCAGTGAACAAACCGGGACAGGGGTCACTGAAGCTTTCTTT.

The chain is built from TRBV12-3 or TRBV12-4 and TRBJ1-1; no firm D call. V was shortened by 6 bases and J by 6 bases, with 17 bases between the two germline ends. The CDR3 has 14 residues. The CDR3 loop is CASRSGPLSAEAFF. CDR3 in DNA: TGTGCCAGCAGATCCGGGCCGTTAAGCGCTGAAGCTTTCTTT.

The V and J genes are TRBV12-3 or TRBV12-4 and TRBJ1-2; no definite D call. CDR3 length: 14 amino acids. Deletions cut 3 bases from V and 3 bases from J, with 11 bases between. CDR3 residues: CASSFRRVDYGYTF. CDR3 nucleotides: TGTGCCAGCAGTTTTAGGAGGGTGGACTATGGCTACACCTTC.

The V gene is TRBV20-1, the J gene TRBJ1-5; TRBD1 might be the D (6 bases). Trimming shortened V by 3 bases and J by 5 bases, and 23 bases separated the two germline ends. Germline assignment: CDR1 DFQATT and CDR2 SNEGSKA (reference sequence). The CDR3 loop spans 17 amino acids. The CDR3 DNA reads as TGCAGTGCTAGGAGACAGGCCTTGCGGATGTTTGATCAGCCCCAGCATTTT. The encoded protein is CSARRQALRMFDQPQHF.

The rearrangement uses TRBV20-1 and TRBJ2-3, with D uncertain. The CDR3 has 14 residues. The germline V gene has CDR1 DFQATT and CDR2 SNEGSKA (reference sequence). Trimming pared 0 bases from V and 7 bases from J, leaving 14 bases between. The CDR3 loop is CSARDSWIRNTQYF. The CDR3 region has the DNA TGCAGTGCTAGAGATTCTTGGATTCGGAATACGCAGTATTTT.

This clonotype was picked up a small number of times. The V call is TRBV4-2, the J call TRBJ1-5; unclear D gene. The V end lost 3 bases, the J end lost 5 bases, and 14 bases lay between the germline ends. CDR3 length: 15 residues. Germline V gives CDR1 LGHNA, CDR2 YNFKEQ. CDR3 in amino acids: CASSHAAGQDQPQHF. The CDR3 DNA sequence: TGTGCCAGCAGCCATGCCGCAGGTCAGGATCAGCCCCAGCATTTT.

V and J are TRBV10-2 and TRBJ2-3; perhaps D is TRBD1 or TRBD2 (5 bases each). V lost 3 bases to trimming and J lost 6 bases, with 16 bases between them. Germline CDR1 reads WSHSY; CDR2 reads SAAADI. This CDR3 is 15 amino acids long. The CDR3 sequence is CASSDLGTRTDTQYF. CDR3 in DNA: TGCGCCAGCAGTGACCTGGGGACGAGAACGGATACGCAGTATTTT.

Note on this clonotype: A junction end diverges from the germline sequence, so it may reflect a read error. CDR3 sequence (DNA): TGTGCCGGCAGCTTTCCCCAGGCGAACTATGGCTACACCTTC. It encodes CAGSFPQANYGYTF. The chain links TRBV7-9 to TRBJ1-2; D is ambiguous. CDR1 is SEHNR and CDR2 is FQNEAQ in the germline V gene (reference sequence). The length of the CDR3 is 14 residues.

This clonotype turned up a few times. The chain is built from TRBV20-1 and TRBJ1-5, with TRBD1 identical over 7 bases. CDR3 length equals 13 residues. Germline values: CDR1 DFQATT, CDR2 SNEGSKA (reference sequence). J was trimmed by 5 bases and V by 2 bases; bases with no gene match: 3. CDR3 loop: CSARQGTDQPQHF. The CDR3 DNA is TGCAGTGCTAGACAAGGGACAGATCAGCCCCAGCATTTT.